This TCR beta chain was recovered during a study of beta chain features in type 1 diabetes. The sample holds a few counts of this clone. As every portion of the isolated RNA was reverse transcribed, the sequencing read expressed TCRB transcripts. Profiling relied on immunoSEQ multiplex PCR, and the TCRdb table lists in-frame clones only, not all of them. Of some 360,000 clones listed, around 20% are singletons. CDR1 is GTSNPN and CDR2 is SVGIG in the germline V gene (reference sequence). This CDR3 comprises 13 residues. V trimming: 4 bases; J trimming: 3 bases; junction bases outside the gene matches: 5.

The V call is TRBV30, the J call TRBJ2-7; 8 bases align to TRBD1. Material: naive CD4+ T cells from blood. This TCR was sampled from a woman between 18 and 29 years old in good health. The CDR3 bases are TGTGCCTGGACAGGGGGCCTGATCTACGAGCAGTACTTC. Residues: CAWTGGLIYEQYF.